This T cell receptor beta chain came from a study of blood T cell repertoires in COVID-19. The CDR3 consists of 14 residues. Trimming took off 2 bases at V and 0 bases at J, with 7 bases between the two ends. Germline loops: CDR1 SGHDN, CDR2 FVKESK. Assay: immunoSEQ multiplex PCR; the TCRdb copy retains only in-frame clones and omits some. This sample has 200,000 or so clones, with roughly 90% found just once. The chain employs TRBV14 and TRBJ1-1; the D is unclear. This receptor was identified in a man between 40 and 49 years old with active or convalescent COVID-19. The specimen was peripheral blood. CDR3 nucleotide sequence: TGTGCCAGCAGCCAACGGTTGATGAACACTGAAGCTTTCTTT. This gives the protein CASSQRLMNTEAFF.